This TCR beta chain derives from a study of immune evolution from preneoplasia to lung adenocarcinoma. Sequencing used immunoSEQ multiplex PCR; TCRdb keeps in-frame clones, though not all of them. The data show 4,500 to 6,000 clones, with roughly 80% seen just once and around 10% held by the top ten. Trimming left V 2 bases short and J 6 bases short, with 12 bases between. The CDR3 length is 13 residues. Germline V gene lookup returns CDR1 SGHRS and CDR2 YFSETQ. Resections took place in Japan or China from about 2013 to 2017. H&E slides confirmed each diagnosis, reviewed by two pathologists independently. This clone is large (0.1 to 1%). The antigen is unknown. Overall study results and limits: Later-stage lesions seemingly showed higher T cell density and diversity than normal lung. Top clone share appeared to fall from AAH through AIS, MIA, adenocarcinoma.

V is TRBV5-1 and J is TRBJ2-7; weak D call: TRBD1 (6 bases). This clonotype was sampled from a donor at least 70 years old with lung adenocarcinoma. Sequenced sample: FFPE adjacent normal lung tissue. The CDR3 sequence is CASSLQGFSEQYF. The DNA for the CDR3 is TGCGCCAGCAGCTTACAGGGTTTTAGCGAGCAGTACTTC.